The rows below give T cell receptor beta chains drawn from one sample of a study of T cell repertoires in ileal Crohn's disease. The protocol was immunoSEQ multiplex PCR, while the TCRdb copy is restricted to in-frame clones and leaves out a portion. The table records 2,000 or so clones, about 88% of them present only once. The specimen sequenced was ileal tissue. The receptors here all came from an adult with Crohn's disease. The CDR3 runs from the conserved cysteine through the conserved F or W. D genes are given only for firm matches. Some rows mark clone size as missing; the rest say once, few, many or name a class of expanded clone.

V gene	D gene	J gene	clone size	CDR3 protein	CDR3 DNA
TRBV27	TRBD2	TRBJ2-1	.	CASSLKKASGRSGARNEQFF	TGTGCCAGCAGTTTAAAAAAGGCTAGCGGGAGGTCCGGTGCGAGAAATGAGCAGTTCTTC
TRBV6-1	TRBD1	TRBJ1-2	.	CASIGTANYGYTF	TGTGCCAGCATTGGGACAGCGAACTATGGCTACACCTTC
TRBV7-2	TRBD2	TRBJ2-3	once	CASSLTVAGGPDTQYF	TGTGCCAGCAGCTTAACTGTAGCGGGCGGGCCAGATACGCAGTATTTT
TRBV5-1	.	TRBJ2-3	.	CASSLEPPAKDTQYF	TGCGCCAGCAGCTTGGAACCCCCGGCGAAGGATACGCAGTATTTT
TRBV9	.	TRBJ2-3	.	CASSAKTGFGTDTQYF	TGTGCCAGCAGCGCAAAGACAGGATTCGGGACAGATACGCAGTATTTT
TRBV14	.	TRBJ2-3	.	CASSPFVDTQYF	TGTGCCAGCAGCCCCTTTGTGGATACGCAGTATTTT
TRBV19	.	TRBJ2-3	.	CASSISGHRGADTQYF	TGTGCCAGTAGTATTAGCGGCCACAGAGGGGCAGATACGCAGTATTTT
TRBV4-3	TRBD2	TRBJ2-6	.	CASSQGQPGLAGSSGANVLTF	TGCGCCAGCAGCCAAGGACAGCCGGGACTAGCGGGAAGCTCTGGGGCCAACGTCCTGACTTTC
TRBV11-2	TRBD1	TRBJ1-1	.	CASSLMGTGVGGSEAFF	TGTGCCAGCAGCTTAATGGGGACAGGGGTAGGGGGTAGTGAAGCTTTCTTT
TRBV9	.	TRBJ1-3	.	CASSPVGPGEFSGNTIYF	TGTGCCAGCAGCCCCGTCGGGCCAGGGGAATTCTCTGGAAACACCATATATTTT
TRBV2	.	TRBJ1-1	.	CASSRDLNTEAFF	TGTGCCAGCAGTCGCGATTTGAACACTGAAGCTTTCTTT